This entry features one T cell receptor beta chain sequence. The antigen is unknown. One end of the junction is discordant with germline, which a read error may explain. Deep was the level at which the assay was run. Clones were read by immunoSEQ multiplex PCR, and TCRdb kept only the in-frame ones, dropping some. The sample contains 2 million to 2.5 million clones, approximately 96% of which appear only once. The CDR3 runs to 13 residues. The V gene's germline CDR1 is SNHLY and CDR2 FYNNEI. This record belongs to a study of shared clonotypes between healthy human individuals. Turning to the study itself: Plates per donor: three CD4 naive, three CD4 memory, two CD8 naive, one CD8 memory.

CD4+ cells yielded CD45RA+ naive and CD45RA-negative memory subsets. Regarding the study as a whole: The study's rarefaction showed incomplete sorted-subset sequencing despite large depth.

The source material was naive CD4+ T cells sorted from blood. The subset: CD45RA+ positively selected. The V call is TRBV2, the J call TRBJ2-7, with TRBD2 identical over 11 bases. The TCR sequence derives from a man younger than 35 in good health. This chain's CDR3 is CASSEGSGTSGDF. CDR3 in DNA: TGTGCCAGCAGTGAAGGCTCGGGGACTAGCGGTGACTTC.